The entry below gives a single T cell receptor beta chain sequence along with its context. Its recognized antigen is unknown. No base quality information exists; no much larger clone differs at one position. RNA was extracted using the RNeasy kit, and roughly 0.5 to 1 ug of the RNA was reverse transcribed with random hexamers. TCR beta CDR3 regions were amplified with the immunoSEQ multiplex PCR assay covering 54 Vbeta and 13 Jbeta segments. PCR amplification bias was corrected using a synthetic template baseline for primer optimization and computational correction. On the authors' methods: Reads were assigned to V, D and J genes according to IMGT and analyzed in immunoSEQ Analyzer, with only productive sequences retained. To calculate clonality, Shannon entropy was normalized by log2 of the number of productive unique sequences and then subtracted from one. For each patient and control, public and private clones were evaluated within the 100 most prevalent clones. Clones were defined as Susac-specific if absent from the healthy and MS cohorts, from 1052 published viral clones and from other ImmuneACCESS disease sequences. TCRdb applied fastp at Q25 and MiXCR to the public reads, then kept only in-frame beta chains. Identical CDR3 protein sequences are pooled into one entry, listed with their most common genes and DNA. The V and J calls reflect TCRdb's pipeline rather than the authors' work. The sample yields about 240,000 distinct CDR3 sequences; 90% to 96% were counted once. The biggest ten clones account for approximately 0.1% of the sample.

The data derive from a study of CD8 T cells in Susac syndrome (dated by TCRdb to the late 2010s). A note on the overall study: Among the Susac syndrome patients who were sequenced, clinically active disease was present in six and clinical remission was observed in eight. At blood withdrawal, Susac syndrome patients were therapy-naive, treated with corticosteroids (with IVIg additionally given to some), or treated with IVIg alone. The study used repertoire sequencing to test whether antigen drove CD8+ T cell activation and differentiation in Susac syndrome. Overall study results and their limits: The TCR sequencing and HLA analysis was acknowledged to have included a relatively small number of individuals. In the CD4+ T cell repertoire of Susac syndrome patients, clonal expansion was not detected.

High-throughput TCR beta sequencing profiled peripheral blood CD8+ and CD4+ T cells from healthy donors, Susac syndrome patients and multiple sclerosis patients. Susac syndrome patients met recently defined diagnostic criteria for definite or probable disease. Bulk CD8+ and CD4+ T cells were purified by magnetic negative isolation, while CD8+ TEMRA cells were enriched using FACS. Blood was drawn into EDTA tubes, processed within 24 hours, and PBMCs were isolated by density gradient centrifugation. PBMCs destined for TCR sequencing were cryopreserved in liquid nitrogen and later thawed in a 37 °C water bath. Purity of sorted or isolated CD4+, CD8+ and CD8+ TEMRA cells was at least 90%. CDR1 and CDR2 (LGHNA, YNFKEQ) derive from the germline V gene. Reading from cysteine to phenylalanine, the CDR3 counts 13 amino acids. Only CDR3 DNA remains: 39 bases, in frame from the first base. V is reduced by 4 bases and J by 4 bases, leaving a spacing of 10 bases between them.

Recombination connected TRBV4-2 to TRBJ1-1; a tentative D call is TRBD1 (6 bases match). The sample comprised CD4+ T cells from PBMCs. The source is a human donor with Susac syndrome. In nucleotide form, the sequence is TGTGCCAGCAGCCTCACAGGGTTCACTGAAGCTTTCTTT. Its protein reads: CASSLTGFTEAFF.